The 16 T cell receptor beta chains below all came from one sample that was sequenced in a study of response to subunit inactivated influenza vaccine (dated by TCRdb to 2017 to 2018). The library was generated by RT-PCR. Instrument on record: Illumina HiSeq 2500. Clones were called with MiXCR by TCRdb after fastp trimmed the public reads at Q25, and only in-frame beta chains were retained. One record per CDR3 amino acid sequence lists the most common genes and DNA. This sample lists a few hundred thousand distinct CDR3 sequences; approximately 7.7% were detected once. Around 12% of the sample rests with the top ten. The material sequenced was PBMCs from blood, taken approximately 25 months after vaccination. All receptors come from a man in his fifties or sixties who received an inactivated influenza vaccine. Donor details come from another sample of the same person, matched by shared clones.

This clonotype was seen ten or more times. The rearrangement links TRBV9 to TRBJ2-3; tentative D call: TRBD1 (6 bases). This CDR3 is 14 amino acids long. The germline V gene has CDR1 SGDLS and CDR2 YYNGEE. Deletions cut 3 bases from V and 0 bases from J, with 8 bases between. The CDR3 region is CASSGGQSTDTQYF. The CDR3 coding sequence is TGTGCCAGCAGCGGAGGACAGAGCACAGATACGCAGTATTTT.

This clonotype was seen repeatedly, ten times or more. The chain uses TRBV28 and TRBJ1-2; 8 bases are shared with TRBD1. This CDR3 has 13 amino acids. V gave up 4 bases and J gave up 8 bases; unmatched junction bases: 6. Germline V gene data show CDR1 as MDHEN and CDR2 as SYDVKM. CDR3 DNA: TGTGCCAGCAGTTCAGGACAGGGTTCGGGCTACACCTTC. Its translation is CASSSGQGSGYTF.

The J gene is TRBJ1-3, the V gene TRBV25-1; weak D call: TRBD1 (6 bases). CDR3 length equals 15 residues. CDR1 and CDR2 from the germline V gene are MGHDK and SYGVNS. V was cut by 6 bases and J by 3 bases, with 15 bases left in between. The CDR3 loop is CASSQTGTLGNTIYF. The CDR3 DNA reads as TGTGCCAGCAGCCAAACCGGGACACTTGGAAACACCATATATTTT.

At least ten counts were recorded for this clonotype. The chain couples TRBV11-2 to TRBJ2-3, with TRBD2 matching 8 bases. CDR3 length: 19 residues. Germline CDR1 reads SGHAT; CDR2 reads FQNNGV. Germline trimming cut 1 base from V and 7 bases from J; bases unmatched to any gene: 19. CDR3 residues: CASSLVPSRGGRSPNTQYF. The CDR3 DNA reads TGTGCCAGCAGCTTAGTCCCATCGAGGGGCGGGAGGTCCCCCAATACGCAGTATTTT. The entire variable domain, with the rest obtained from reference TRBV11-2 and TRBJ2-3, is as follows: EAGVAQSPRYKIIEKRQSVAFWCNPISGHATLYWYQQILGQGPKLLIQFQNNGVVDDSQLPKDRFSAERLKGVDSTLKIQPAKLEDSAVYLCASSLVPSRGGRSPNTQYFGPGTRLTVL.

This clonotype has more than one count but fewer than ten. The J gene is TRBJ2-1, the V gene TRBV2, with TRBD2 matching over 7 bases. The CDR3 length is 15 residues. Germline CDR1 is SNHLY and CDR2 is FYNNEI. With 3 bases clipped from V and 4 bases from J, the junction kept 6 bases outside the gene matches. The CDR3 bases are TGTGCCAGCAGTGAGGGCGGGAGTTATTACAATGAGCAGTTCTTC. Protein: CASSEGGSYYNEQFF.

This clonotype has ten or more counts. The chain joins TRBV4-2 to TRBJ2-7; 9 bases agree with TRBD1. V lost 4 bases, J lost 5 bases, and 12 bases stayed unmatched. The CDR3 spans 16 residues. Looked up from germline, CDR1 is LGHNA and CDR2 is YNFKEQ. CDR3 region: CASSLSAGQGTNEQYF. The CDR3 nucleotides read TGTGCCAGCAGCCTCTCTGCGGGACAGGGTACCAACGAGCAGTACTTC.

This clonotype was seen a handful of times. This CDR3 fails to terminate in the conserved phenylalanine or tryptophan, so it likely reflects a read error. The chain is built from TRBV5-1 and TRBJ2-1; 11 bases are a match to TRBD2. Trimming cost V 2 bases and J 4 bases; bases outside gene matches: 8. The CDR3 is 17 amino acids. Germline lookup yields CDR1 SGHRS and CDR2 YFSETQ. The CDR3 loop is CASSFQKTSGTYNEQFY. CDR3 in DNA: TGCGCCAGCAGCTTCCAGAAGACTAGCGGGACTTACAATGAGCAGTTCTAC.

The chain carries TRBV20-1 and TRBJ1-1, with D possibly matching TRBD1 (5 bases). The CDR3 extends over 13 amino acids. Germline CDR1 and CDR2: DFQATT and SNEGSKA (reference sequence). V lost 6 bases and J lost 10, with 21 bases in between. The CDR3 sequence: CSAKNTREGLAFF. CDR3 DNA: TGCAGTGCCAAAAACACCAGGGAGGGACTAGCTTTCTTT.

The rearrangement links TRBV6-4 to TRBJ1-3; no clear D gene. The CDR3 sequence is 13 residues long. Germline CDR1 MRHNA, CDR2 SNTAGT. V was pared by 3 bases and J by 2 bases, with 5 bases between. CDR3 DNA: TGTGCCAGCAGTGAACAAGCTGGAAACACCATATATTTT. Translation: CASSEQAGNTIYF.

The chain joins TRBV20-1 to TRBJ2-3; no definite D call. Looked up from germline, CDR1 is DFQATT and CDR2 is SNEGSKA (reference sequence). This CDR3 has 15 amino acids. V shed 0 bases and J shed 0 bases, with 10 bases lying between them. This CDR3 reads CSARDRPRSTDTQYF. DNA of the CDR3: TGCAGTGCTAGAGATCGACCGCGGAGCACAGATACGCAGTATTTT.

This clonotype was counted between two and nine times. For the CDR3, the DNA is TGTGCCAGCAGTGATGGTACGAGGAGCGGGGAGCTGTTTTTT. Translated: CASSDGTRSGELFF. The chain employs TRBV6-1 and TRBJ2-2, with D hard to call. Germline CDR1 and CDR2: MNHNS and SASEGT. The germline V and J ends were trimmed by 3 bases and 7 bases, with 12 bases remaining between them. The length of the CDR3 is 14 residues.

In its sample, this clonotype was seen many times. As DNA, the CDR3 is TGTGCCAGCAGCCAAGATTCCCAGGGGGTCTATGGCTACACCTTC. It codes for CASSQDSQGVYGYTF. The chain recombines TRBV14 with TRBJ1-2; TRBD1 matches 7 bases. The CDR3 has 15 amino acids. V was clipped by 0 bases and J by 4 bases; unmatched bases: 5. Germline-derived CDR1 and CDR2 are SGHDN and FVKESK.

This clonotype was observed a handful of times. The chain uses TRBV20-1 and TRBJ2-3, with 7 bases matching TRBD2. Germline CDR1 is DFQATT and CDR2 is SNEGSKA (reference sequence). Trimming removed 6 bases from V and 1 base from J; junction bases left unmatched: 4. The CDR3 contains 13 residues. This CDR3 reads CSAQRDGTDTQYF. For the CDR3, the DNA is TGCAGTGCGCAGCGGGATGGCACAGATACGCAGTATTTT.

This clonotype was found a few times. The CDR3 region has the DNA TGCAGCGTTCCCCCTAGCGGGGACAATGAGCAGTTCTTC. Amino acid sequence: CSVPPSGDNEQFF. This chain joins TRBV29-1 and TRBJ2-1, with 9 positions matching TRBD2. Trimming took 5 bases from V and 5 from J; bases not matched to a gene: 4. The CDR3 contains 13 residues. The germline V gene has CDR1 SQVTM and CDR2 ANQGSEA.

Turning to this clonotype: This may come from a read error, since a much larger clone is one base off. The CDR3 nucleotides read TGTGCCAGCAGCTACTCGCCCGGACAGGACCTCACTGAAGCTTTCTTT. Amino acids: CASSYSPGQDLTEAFF. This chain joins TRBV3-1 and TRBJ1-1; 7 bases agree with TRBD1. Per germline, CDR1 LGHDT and CDR2 YNNKEL (reference sequence). Trimming at V came to 5 bases and at J to 4 bases, leaving 13 bases not matched to a gene. The CDR3 has 16 residues.

CDR3 amino acids: CASSVLAGGQGEQFF. DNA of the CDR3: TGTGCCAGCAGCGTACTAGCGGGAGGGCAGGGTGAGCAGTTCTTC. The V call is TRBV9, the J call TRBJ2-1, with TRBD2 matching 12 bases. V shed 1 base and J 9 bases; nucleotides not matched to a gene: 5. The length of the CDR3 is 15 residues. The V gene's germline CDR1 is SGDLS and CDR2 YYNGEE.